This T cell receptor beta chain was captured by sequencing in a study of cytomegalovirus exposure and HLA in healthy donors. Comment on this clone: Its target is unknown.

CDR1 and CDR2 from the germline V gene are MNHNS and SASEGT. V was trimmed by 6 bases and J by 0 bases, leaving 12 bases between them. This CDR3 is built from 15 residues. Profiled with immunoSEQ multiplex PCR; TCRdb holds only in-frame clones, not every one. The sample holds under 300,000 clones; 90% are singletons and the top ten take 0.37%. Overall study results and limits: In the 95 to 150 validation repertoires, a later analysis found that first-cohort TCR clusters tended to co-occur. In vitro experiments confirmed that three CMV-associated chains were specific for CMV antigens.

This chain uses TRBV6-1 with TRBJ1-3; possibly TRBD1 for D (5 bases). The TCR originated in a woman aged 18-35 years in good health and CMV-seronegative. The sequencing sample was made of PBMCs. CDR3 in amino acids: CASSQDRNSGNTIYF. The CDR3 DNA reads TGTGCCAGCAGCCAAGACAGAAACTCTGGAAACACCATATATTTT.